This TCR beta chain appears in the sequencing data of a study of blood T cell repertoires in COVID-19. On the study more broadly: Researchers got acute and convalescent COVID-19 samples from the United States, Italy and Spain. Sources were T cells, B-cell-depleted T cells, or PBMCs; the material itself was cDNA or gDNA.

Germline V gene data show CDR1 as MNHEY and CDR2 as SMNVEV (reference sequence). V dropped 6 bases and J dropped 0 bases, with 12 bases sitting between them. CDR3 length equals 16 residues. Study processing details: Reference gene primer amplification in the assay estimated nucleated cell counts. Repertoires were generated with immunoSEQ multiplex PCR, while TCRdb's copy carries only in-frame clones and drops some. The V and J calls and clone size are taken from that table; D and trimming were inferred from the DNA. The repertoire holds approximately 220,000 clones, with 80% to 85% as singletons. The rearrangement uses TRBV27 and TRBJ1-6; D is undetermined. Sequencing was done on a sample of peripheral blood. The sequence came from a man between 40 and 49 years old with acute or convalescent COVID-19. The CDR3 is CASRISTSSYNSPLHF. CDR3 nucleotides: TGTGCCAGCAGGATATCCACAAGCTCCTATAATTCACCCCTCCACTTT.